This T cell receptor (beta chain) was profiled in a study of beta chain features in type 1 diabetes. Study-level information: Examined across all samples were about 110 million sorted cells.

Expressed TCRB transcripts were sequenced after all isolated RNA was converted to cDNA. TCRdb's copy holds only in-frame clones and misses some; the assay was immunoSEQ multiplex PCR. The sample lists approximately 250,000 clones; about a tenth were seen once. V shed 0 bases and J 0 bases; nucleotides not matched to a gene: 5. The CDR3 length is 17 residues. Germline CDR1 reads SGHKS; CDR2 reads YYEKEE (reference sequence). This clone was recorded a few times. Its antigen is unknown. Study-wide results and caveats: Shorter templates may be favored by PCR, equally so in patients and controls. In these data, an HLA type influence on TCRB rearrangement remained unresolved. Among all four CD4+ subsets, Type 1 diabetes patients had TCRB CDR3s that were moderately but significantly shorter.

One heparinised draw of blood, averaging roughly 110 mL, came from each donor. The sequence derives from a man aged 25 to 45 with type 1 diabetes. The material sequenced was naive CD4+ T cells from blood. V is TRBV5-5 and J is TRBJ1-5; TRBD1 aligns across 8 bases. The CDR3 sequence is CASSLGPGGLSNQPQHF. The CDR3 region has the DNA TGTGCCAGCAGCTTGGGCCCAGGGGGCCTTAGCAATCAGCCCCAGCATTTT.